This T cell receptor (beta chain) came from a study of shared clonotypes between healthy human individuals. Germline CDR1 MDHEN, CDR2 SYDVKM. V shed 5 bases and J shed 5 bases, with 16 bases lying between them. The CDR3 contains 15 residues. Relative to its sample, this clone is medium-sized. The antigen is undetermined. TCRdb keeps only in-frame clones here, not all; method: immunoSEQ multiplex PCR. This table has around 88,000 clones, less than 80% appearing once. Study results and limitations: About 5% of naive CD4 clonotypes were shared across a few donors.

Sequencing used memory CD8+ T cells sorted from blood. Regarding subset: CD45RO+ cells pooled with CCR7-negative TemRA cells. This chain uses TRBV28 with TRBJ2-1; no firm D call. The TCR comes from a man younger than 45 in good health. The CDR3: CASSSFGLDNNEQFF. The CDR3 DNA reads as TGTGCCAGCAGTAGTTTCGGGCTAGACAACAATGAGCAGTTCTTC.